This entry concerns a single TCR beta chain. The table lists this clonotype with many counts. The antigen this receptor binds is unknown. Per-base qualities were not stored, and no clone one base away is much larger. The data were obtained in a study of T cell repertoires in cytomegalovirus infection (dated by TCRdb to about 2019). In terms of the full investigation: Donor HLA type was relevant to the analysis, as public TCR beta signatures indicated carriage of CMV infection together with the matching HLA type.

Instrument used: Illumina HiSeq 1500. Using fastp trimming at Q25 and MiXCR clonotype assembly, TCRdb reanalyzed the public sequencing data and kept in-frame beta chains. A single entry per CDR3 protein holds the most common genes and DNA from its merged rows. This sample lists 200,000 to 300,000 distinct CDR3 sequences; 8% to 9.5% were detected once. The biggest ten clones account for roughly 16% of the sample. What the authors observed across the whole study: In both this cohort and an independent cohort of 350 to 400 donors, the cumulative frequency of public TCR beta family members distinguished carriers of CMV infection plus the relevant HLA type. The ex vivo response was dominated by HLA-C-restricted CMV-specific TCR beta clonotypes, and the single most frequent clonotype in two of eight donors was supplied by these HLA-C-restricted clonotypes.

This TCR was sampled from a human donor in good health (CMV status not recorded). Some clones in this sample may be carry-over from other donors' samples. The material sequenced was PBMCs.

CDR3 loop: CATSRGGQGNEKLFF. Read as DNA, the sequence is TGTGCCACCAGCAGAGGGGGACAGGGCAATGAAAAACTGTTTTTT. The rearrangement joined TRBV15 to TRBJ1-4, and 9 junctional nucleotides match TRBD1. The CDR3, cysteine through phenylalanine, is 15 amino acids long. CDR3 DNA is the only sequence kept; it has 45 bases, read in frame from the first base. Trimming leaves V shorter by 1 base and J shorter by 5 bases, with the junction holding 2 bases beyond the gene matches. From a lookup of the germline V gene (reference sequence), CDR1 and CDR2 are LNHNV and YYDKDF. The variable domain in full, with residues beyond the CDR3 obtained from the reference TRBV15 and TRBJ1-4 genes, is DAMVIQNPRYQVTQFGKPVTLSCSQTLNHNVMYWYQQKSSQAPKLLFHYYDKDFNNEADTPDNFQSRRPNTSFCFLDIRSPGLGDTAMYLCATSRGGQGNEKLFFGSGTQLSVL.